This TCR beta chain stems from a study of blood T cells in healthy people across ages. The CDR3 has 14 amino acids. CDR1 and CDR2 (germline): SEHNR, FQNEAQ (reference sequence). The ends were cut back, 4 bases at V and 6 bases at J, with 13 bases in the middle. Per sample, no less than 5.5 micrograms of total RNA were extracted. Details on this clonotype: Its matching antigen is unknown.

For the second PCR, which ran for 7 to 11 cycles, a sample-barcoded 5' primer and a J-beta primer mix were used. A template-switch adaptor with 12 random nucleotides tagged each cDNA molecule. MiXCR, run by TCRdb on the 5' RACE reads, gives a single entry per CDR3 protein. The table records around 2 million distinct CDR3 sequences, roughly 43% of them present only once. General study findings and limits: Higher diversity, along with more naive CD4+ cells, distinguished long-lived donors from aged donors. PBMCs went unsorted, and a conclusive naive versus antigen-experienced comparison was therefore prevented.

V gene TRBV7-9 combines with J gene TRBJ2-1; perhaps TRBD2 as D (6 bases). This TCR was recovered from a human donor in good health. The specimen sequenced was blood. For the CDR3, the DNA is TGTGCCAGCAGCTCCGGGGGTCTTTTCAATGAGCAGTTCTTC. It translates to CASSSGGLFNEQFF.